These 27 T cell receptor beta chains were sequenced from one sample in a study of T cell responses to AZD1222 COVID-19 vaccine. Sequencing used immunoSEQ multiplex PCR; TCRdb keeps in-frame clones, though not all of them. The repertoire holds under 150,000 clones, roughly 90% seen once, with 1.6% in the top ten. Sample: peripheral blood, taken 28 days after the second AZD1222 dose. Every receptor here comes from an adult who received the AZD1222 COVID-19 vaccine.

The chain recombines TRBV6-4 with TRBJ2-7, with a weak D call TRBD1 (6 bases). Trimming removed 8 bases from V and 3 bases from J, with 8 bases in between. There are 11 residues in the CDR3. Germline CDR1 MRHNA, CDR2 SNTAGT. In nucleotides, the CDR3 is TGTGCCAGCCCAGGGGTCTACGAGCAGTACGTC. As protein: CASPGVYEQYV.

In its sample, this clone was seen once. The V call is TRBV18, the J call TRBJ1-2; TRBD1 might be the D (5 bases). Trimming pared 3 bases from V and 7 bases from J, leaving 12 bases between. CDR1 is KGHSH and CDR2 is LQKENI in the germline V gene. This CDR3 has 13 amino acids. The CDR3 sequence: CASSPGQGVGYTF. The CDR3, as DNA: TGTGCCAGCTCACCGGGGCAGGGCGTTGGCTACACCTTC.

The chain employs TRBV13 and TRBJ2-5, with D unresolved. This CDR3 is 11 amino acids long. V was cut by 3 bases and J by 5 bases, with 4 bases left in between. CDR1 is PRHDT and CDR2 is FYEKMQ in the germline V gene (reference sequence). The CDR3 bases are TGTGCCAGCAGCTTTCTGGAGACCCAGTACTTC. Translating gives CASSFLETQYF.

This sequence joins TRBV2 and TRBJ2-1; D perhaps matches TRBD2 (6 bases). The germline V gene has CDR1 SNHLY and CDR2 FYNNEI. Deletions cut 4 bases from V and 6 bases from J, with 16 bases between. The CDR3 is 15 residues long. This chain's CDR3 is CASSGPREVFNEQFF. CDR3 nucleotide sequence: TGTGCCAGCAGTGGTCCGAGGGAGGTTTTCAATGAGCAGTTCTTC.

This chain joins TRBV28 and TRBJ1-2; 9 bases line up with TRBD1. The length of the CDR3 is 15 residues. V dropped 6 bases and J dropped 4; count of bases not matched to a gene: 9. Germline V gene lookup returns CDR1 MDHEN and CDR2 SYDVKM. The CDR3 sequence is CASRDTGGTGYGYTF. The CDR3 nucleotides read TGTGCCAGCAGAGATACAGGGGGCACAGGCTATGGCTACACCTTC.

The CDR3 protein is CASSLGSYTGELFF. In nucleotides, the CDR3 is TGTGCCAGCAGCTTAGGAAGCTACACCGGGGAGCTGTTTTTT. The chain couples TRBV7-6 to TRBJ2-2; no firm D call. V was cut by 1 base and J by 3 bases, with 6 bases left in between. The germline gives CDR1 SGHVS, CDR2 FNYEAQ. The CDR3 consists of 14 residues.

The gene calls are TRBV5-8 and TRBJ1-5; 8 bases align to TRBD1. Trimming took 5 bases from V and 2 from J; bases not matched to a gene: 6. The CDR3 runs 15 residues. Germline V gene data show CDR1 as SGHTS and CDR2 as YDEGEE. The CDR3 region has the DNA TGTGCCAGCAGGACAACGGGACAGGGCAATCAGCCCCAGCATTTT. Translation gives CASRTTGQGNQPQHF.

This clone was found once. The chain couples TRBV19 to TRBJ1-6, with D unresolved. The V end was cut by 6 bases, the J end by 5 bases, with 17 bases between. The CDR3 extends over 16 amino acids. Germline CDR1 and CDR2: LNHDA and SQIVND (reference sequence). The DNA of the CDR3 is TGTGCCAGTAGCATGGCGGGCAGGCTGAATAATTCACCCCTCCACTTT. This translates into CASSMAGRLNNSPLHF. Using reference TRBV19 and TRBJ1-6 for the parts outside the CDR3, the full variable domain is DGGITQSPKYLFRKEGQNVTLSCEQNLNHDAMYWYRQDPGQGLRLIYYSQIVNDFQKGDIAEGYSVSREKKESFPLTVTSAQKNPTAFYLCASSMAGRLNNSPLHFGNGTRLTVT.

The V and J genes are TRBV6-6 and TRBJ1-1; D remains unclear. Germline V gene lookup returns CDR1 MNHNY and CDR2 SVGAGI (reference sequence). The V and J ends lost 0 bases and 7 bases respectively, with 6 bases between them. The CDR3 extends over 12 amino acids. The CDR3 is CASSYSLVEAFF. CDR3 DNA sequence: TGTGCCAGCAGTTACTCATTAGTTGAAGCTTTCTTT.

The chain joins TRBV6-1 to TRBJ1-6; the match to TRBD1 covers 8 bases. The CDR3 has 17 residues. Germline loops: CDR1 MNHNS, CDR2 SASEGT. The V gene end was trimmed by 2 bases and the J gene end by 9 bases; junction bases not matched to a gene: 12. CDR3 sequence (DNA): TGTGCCAGCAGTGAACTCCACCTGACAGGGGCAGGTTCACCCCTCCACTTT. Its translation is CASSELHLTGAGSPLHF.

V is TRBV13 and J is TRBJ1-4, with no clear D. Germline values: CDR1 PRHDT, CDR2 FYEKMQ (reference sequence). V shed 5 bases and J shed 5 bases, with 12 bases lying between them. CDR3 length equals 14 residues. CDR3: CASSIKRINEKLFF. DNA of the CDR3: TGTGCCAGCAGCATTAAGCGCATCAATGAAAAACTGTTTTTT.

CDR3 sequence: CATSDWRGTGNQPQHF. DNA of the CDR3: TGTGCCACCAGTGATTGGAGGGGGACAGGCAATCAGCCCCAGCATTTT. The J gene is TRBJ1-5, the V gene TRBV24-1; 7 nucleotides match TRBD1. Germline V gene data show CDR1 as KGHDR and CDR2 as SFDVKD. CDR3 length: 16 amino acids. V was pared by 2 bases and J by 2 bases, with 5 bases of the junction left unmatched.

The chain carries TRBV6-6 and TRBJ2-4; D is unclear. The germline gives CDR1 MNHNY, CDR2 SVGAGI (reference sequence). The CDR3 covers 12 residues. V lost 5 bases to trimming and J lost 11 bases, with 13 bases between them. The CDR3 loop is CASSAPLGLQYF. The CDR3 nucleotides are TGTGCCAGCAGTGCGCCCCTTGGGCTTCAGTACTTC.

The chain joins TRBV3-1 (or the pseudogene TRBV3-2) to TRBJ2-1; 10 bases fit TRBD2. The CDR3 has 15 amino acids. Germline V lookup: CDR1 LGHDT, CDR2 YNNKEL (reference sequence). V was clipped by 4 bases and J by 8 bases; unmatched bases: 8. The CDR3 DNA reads TGTGCCAGCAGCCGAAAGGGACTAGCGACAGATGAGCAGTTCTTC. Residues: CASSRKGLATDEQFF.

The CDR3 coding sequence is TGTGCCAGCAGCTTACAGGGTTTTGGAAACACCATATATTTT. Its translation is CASSLQGFGNTIYF. The J gene is TRBJ1-3, the V gene TRBV27, with D tentatively TRBD1 (6 bases). The CDR3 sequence is 14 residues long. Germline V gene data show CDR1 as MNHEY and CDR2 as SMNVEV (reference sequence). Trimming removed 6 bases at V and 3 bases at J, with 12 bases between.

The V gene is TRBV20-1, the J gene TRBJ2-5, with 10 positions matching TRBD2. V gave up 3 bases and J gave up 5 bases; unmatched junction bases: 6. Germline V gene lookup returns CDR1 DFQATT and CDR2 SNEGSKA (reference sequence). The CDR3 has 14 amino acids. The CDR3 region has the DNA TGCAGTGCTAGTAGCGGGAGGCACGGGGAGACCCAGTACTTC. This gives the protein CSASSGRHGETQYF.

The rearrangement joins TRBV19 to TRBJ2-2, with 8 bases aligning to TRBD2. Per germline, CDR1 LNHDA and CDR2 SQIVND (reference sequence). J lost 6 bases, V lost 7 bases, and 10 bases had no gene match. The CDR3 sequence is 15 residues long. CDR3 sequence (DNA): TGTGCCAGTACCCCAAGGGGACTAGTTTCCGGGGAGCTGTTTTTT. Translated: CASTPRGLVSGELFF.

The CDR3 spells CASSLYGSSGNTIYF. CDR3 sequence (DNA): TGTGCCAGCAGTTTATACGGGAGCTCTGGAAACACCATATATTTT. V usage is TRBV28 and J usage is TRBJ1-3; D gene uncertain. CDR1 and CDR2 from the germline V gene are MDHEN and SYDVKM. V was clipped by 1 base and J by 0 bases, with 7 bases between them. The CDR3 covers 15 residues.

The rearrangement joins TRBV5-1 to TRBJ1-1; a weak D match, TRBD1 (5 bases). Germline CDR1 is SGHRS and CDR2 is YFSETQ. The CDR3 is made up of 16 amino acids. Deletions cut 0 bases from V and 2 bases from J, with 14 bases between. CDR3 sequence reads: CASSLEGGHLNTEAFF. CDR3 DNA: TGCGCCAGCAGCTTGGAGGGAGGACACCTCAACACTGAAGCTTTCTTT.

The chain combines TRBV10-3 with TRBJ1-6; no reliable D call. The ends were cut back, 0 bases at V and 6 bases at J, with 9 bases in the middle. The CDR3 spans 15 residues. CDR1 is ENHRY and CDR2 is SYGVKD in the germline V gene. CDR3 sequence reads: CAISESGNGNSPLHF. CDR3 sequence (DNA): TGTGCCATCAGTGAGTCGGGTAATGGTAATTCACCCCTCCACTTT.

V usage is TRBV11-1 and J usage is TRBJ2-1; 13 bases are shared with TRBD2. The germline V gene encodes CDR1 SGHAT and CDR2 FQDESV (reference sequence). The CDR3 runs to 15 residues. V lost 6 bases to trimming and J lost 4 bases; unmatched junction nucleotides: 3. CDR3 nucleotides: TGTGCCAGCAGTCAGACTAGCGGGAGGTACAATGAGCAGTTCTTC. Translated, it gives CASSQTSGRYNEQFF.

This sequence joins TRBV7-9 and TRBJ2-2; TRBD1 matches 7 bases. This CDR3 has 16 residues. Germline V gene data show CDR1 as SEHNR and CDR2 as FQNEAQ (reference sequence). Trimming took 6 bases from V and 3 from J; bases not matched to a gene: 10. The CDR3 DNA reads TGTGCCAGCAGGCCTTCGCCAGGACAGGACACCGGGGAGCTGTTTTTT. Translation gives CASRPSPGQDTGELFF. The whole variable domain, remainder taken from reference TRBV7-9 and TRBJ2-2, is DTGVSQNPRHKITKRGQNVTFRCDPISEHNRLYWYRQTLGQGPEFLTYFQNEAQLEKSRLLSDRFSAERPKGSFSTLEIQRTEQGDSAMYLCASRPSPGQDTGELFFGEGSRLTVL.

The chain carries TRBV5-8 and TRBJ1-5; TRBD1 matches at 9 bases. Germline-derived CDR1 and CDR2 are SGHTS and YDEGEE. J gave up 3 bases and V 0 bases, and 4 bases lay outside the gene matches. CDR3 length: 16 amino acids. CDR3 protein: CASSLGGDRDNQPQHF. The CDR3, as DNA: TGTGCCAGCAGCTTGGGCGGGGACAGGGACAATCAGCCCCAGCATTTT.

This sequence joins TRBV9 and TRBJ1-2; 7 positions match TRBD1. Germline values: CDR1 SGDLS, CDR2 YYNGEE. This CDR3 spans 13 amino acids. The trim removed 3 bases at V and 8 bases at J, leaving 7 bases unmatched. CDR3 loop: CASSADRVRGYTF. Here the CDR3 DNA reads TGTGCCAGCAGCGCCGACAGGGTCAGGGGCTACACCTTC.

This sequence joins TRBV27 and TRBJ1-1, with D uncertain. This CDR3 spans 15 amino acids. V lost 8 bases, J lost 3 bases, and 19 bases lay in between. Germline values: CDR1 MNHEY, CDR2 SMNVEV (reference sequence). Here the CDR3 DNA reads TGTGCCAGCCTCTCCACCCGACGTTCACACACTGAAGCTTTCTTT. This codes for CASLSTRRSHTEAFF.

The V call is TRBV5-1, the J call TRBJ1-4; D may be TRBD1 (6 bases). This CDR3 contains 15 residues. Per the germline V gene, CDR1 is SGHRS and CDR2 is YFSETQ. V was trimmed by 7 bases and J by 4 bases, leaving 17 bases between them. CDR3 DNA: TGCGCCAGCCGCCGGACAGTTTCTGATAATGAAAAACTGTTTTTT. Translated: CASRRTVSDNEKLFF.

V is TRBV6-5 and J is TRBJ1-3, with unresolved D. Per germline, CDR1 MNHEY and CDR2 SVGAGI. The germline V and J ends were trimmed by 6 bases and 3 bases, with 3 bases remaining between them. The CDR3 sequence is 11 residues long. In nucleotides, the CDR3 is TGTGCCAGCAGATTTGGAAACACCATATATTTT. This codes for CASRFGNTIYF.